Many counts were recorded for the clone carrying this TCR beta chain. The antigen is not known. Sequencing libraries for TCR beta were prepared with iRepertoire HTBI primers and Arm-PCR of CDR3 regions. TCRdb passed the multiplex PCR reads through MiXCR, listing each CDR3 protein once. The sample shows roughly 400,000 distinct CDR3 sequences, less than 25% of them seen only once. As to time point: persistent/refractory GD, antithyroid drugs over 5 years with positive TRAb. There was RNA extracted from PBMCs, and the TCR library was made from it. This specimen belongs to a study of regulatory T cells in long-lasting Graves disease. Broader study findings: Persistent disease samples used TRBV28, TRBJ1-2 and TRBJ2-5 preferentially.

Unmatched junction bases numbered 2, after V lost 3 bases and J lost 0 bases. The CDR3 runs to 15 residues. Germline CDR1 MNHGY, CDR2 SVAAGI. The source of this sequence is a female donor with Graves disease. This sample comprised peripheral blood mononuclear cells (PBMCs), obtained when the disease was refractory, from a patient treated with antithyroid drugs. V gene TRBV6-9 combines with J gene TRBJ2-7, with 10 bases that match TRBD1. As DNA, the CDR3 is TGTGCCAGCAGTTACCGGGACAGGGGCTCCTACGAGCAGTACTTC. Its translation: CASSYRDRGSYEQYF.